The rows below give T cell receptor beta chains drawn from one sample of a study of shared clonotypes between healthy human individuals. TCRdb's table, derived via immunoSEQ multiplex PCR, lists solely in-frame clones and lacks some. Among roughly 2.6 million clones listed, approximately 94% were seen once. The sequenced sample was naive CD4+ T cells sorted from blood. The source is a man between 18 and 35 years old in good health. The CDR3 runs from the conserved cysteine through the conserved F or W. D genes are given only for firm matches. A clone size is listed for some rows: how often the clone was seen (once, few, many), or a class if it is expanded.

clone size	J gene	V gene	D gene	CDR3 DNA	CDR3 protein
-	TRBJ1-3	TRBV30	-	TGTGCCTGGGGGGACGGTGCCTCTGGAAACACCATATATTTT	CAWGDGASGNTIYF
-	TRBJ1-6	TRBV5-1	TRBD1	TGCGCCAGCAGCTTCCAGGGGGGTGAAAATTCACCCCTCCACTTT	CASSFQGGENSPLHF
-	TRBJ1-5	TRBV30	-	TGTGCCTGGAGTGTAAGGAGGTCCAATCAGCCCCAGCATTTT	CAWSVRRSNQPQHF
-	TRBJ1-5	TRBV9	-	TGTGCCAGCAGCGTAGGCAGGGATGATCAGCCCCAGCATTTT	CASSVGRDDQPQHF
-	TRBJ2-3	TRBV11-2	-	TGTGCCAGCAGCTTTCTCCCCGGGGGCACAGATACGCAGTATTTT	CASSFLPGGTDTQYF
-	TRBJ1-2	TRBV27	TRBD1	TGTGCCAGCAGTTCGAGGACAGGCTTCTCTAACTATGGCTACACCTTC	CASSSRTGFSNYGYTF
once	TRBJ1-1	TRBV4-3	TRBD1	TGCGCCAGCAGCCAAGATGGGACAGAGAACACTGAAGCTTTCTTT	CASSQDGTENTEAFF
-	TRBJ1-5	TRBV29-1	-	TGCAGCGTTGTGATAGACGGGGATAGCAATCAGCCCCAGCATTTT	CSVVIDGDSNQPQHF
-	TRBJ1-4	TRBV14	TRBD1	TGTGCCAGCAGCCAAGAATGTTTCTGGACAGCCGGGACAGGTAATGAAAAACTGTTTTTT	CASSQECFWTAGTGNEKLFF
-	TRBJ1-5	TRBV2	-	TGTGCCAGCAGTTCCTCGGTTAGCAATCAGCCCCAGCATTTT	CASSSSVSNQPQHF
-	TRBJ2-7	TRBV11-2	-	TGTGCCAGCAGCTTAGATTGGGGCTACGAGCAGTACTTC	CASSLDWGYEQYF
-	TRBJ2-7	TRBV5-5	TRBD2	TGTGCCAGCAGCTGGAACTTAGCGGGAGGTTCCTCCTACGAGCAGTACTTC	CASSWNLAGGSSYEQYF
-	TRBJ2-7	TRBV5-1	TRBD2	TGCGCCAGCAGCTTCCGACTAGCGGGAGTAGGCGAGCAGTACTTC	CASSFRLAGVGEQYF
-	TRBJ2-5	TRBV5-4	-	TGTGCCAGCAGCTTGGAGGATCGCCGGTCGACCCAGTACTTC	CASSLEDRRSTQYF
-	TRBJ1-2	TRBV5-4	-	TGTGCCAGCAGCTTAGACGGTTCTTATGGCTACACCTTC	CASSLDGSYGYTF
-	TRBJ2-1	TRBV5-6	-	TGTGCCAGCAGCTTGGTAACCCAGGGGAACTACAATGAGCAGTTCTTC	CASSLVTQGNYNEQFF
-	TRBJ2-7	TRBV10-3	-	TGTGCCATCAGCATACAGGGTTACGAGCAGTACTTC	CAISIQGYEQYF
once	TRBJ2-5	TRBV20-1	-	TGCAGTTCGGACAGTGAGACCCAGTACTTC	CSSDSETQYF
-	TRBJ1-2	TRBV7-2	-	TGTGCCAGCAGCTTACTACCCGGGGCAAGCTATGGCTACACCTTC	CASSLLPGASYGYTF
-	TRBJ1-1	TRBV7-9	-	TGTGCCAGCAGCTTAGGGGAGAGGGACCCTGAAGCTTTCTTT	CASSLGERDPEAFF
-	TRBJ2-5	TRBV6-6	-	TGTGCCAGCAGTTACAACGGGGAGACCCAGTACTTC	CASSYNGETQYF
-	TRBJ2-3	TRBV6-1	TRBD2	TGTGCCAGCAGTGATAACGGGGGGGCTGCAGATACGCAGTATTTT	CASSDNGGAADTQYF
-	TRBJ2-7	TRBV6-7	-	TGTGCCAGCAGTATCGGACAATCCTACGAGCAGTACTTC	CASSIGQSYEQYF
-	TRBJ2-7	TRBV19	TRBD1	TGTGCCAGTAGTGGCAGGACAGGGCTACTTAGCTCCTACGAGCAGTACTTC	CASSGRTGLLSSYEQYF
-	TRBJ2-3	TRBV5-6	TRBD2	TGTGCCAGCAGCCGGCCTAGCGGGAGTTCAGATACGCAGTATTTT	CASSRPSGSSDTQYF
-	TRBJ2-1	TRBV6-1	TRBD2	TGTGCCAGCAGTGATCTAGCGGGAGCCTACAATGAGCAGTTCTTC	CASSDLAGAYNEQFF
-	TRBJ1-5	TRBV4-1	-	TGCGCCAGCAGCCACCGGACAGAGAGCAATCAGCCCCAGCATTTT	CASSHRTESNQPQHF
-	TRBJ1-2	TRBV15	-	TGTGCCACCAGCCGAAGACCTGGTATGGGTAACTATGGCTACACCTTC	CATSRRPGMGNYGYTF
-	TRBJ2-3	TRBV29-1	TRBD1	TGCAGCGTCGCCTCTAGACAGGGGGCGGGAGATACGCAGTATTTT	CSVASRQGAGDTQYF
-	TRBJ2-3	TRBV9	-	TGTGCCAGCAGCGTAGCCCCCCTTGCAGATACGCAGTATTTT	CASSVAPLADTQYF
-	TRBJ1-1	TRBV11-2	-	TGTGCCAGCAGCTCTCAGGGTGGTGGGACTGAAGCTTTCTTT	CASSSQGGGTEAFF
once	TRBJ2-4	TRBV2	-	TGTGCCAGCAGTGAAAGGGGGTTAGAAGTGAGGGCCAAAAACATTCAGTACTTC	CASSERGLEVRAKNIQYF
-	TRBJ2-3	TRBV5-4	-	TGTGCCAGCAGCGGTACCACAGATACGCAGTATTTT	CASSGTTDTQYF
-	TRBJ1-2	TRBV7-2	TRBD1	TGTGCCAGCAGCACAGACAGGGGGCGTCGGGGCTACACCTTC	CASSTDRGRRGYTF
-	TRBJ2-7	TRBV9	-	TGTGCCAGCAGCGTAGGGGGGGCGAGCTCCTACGAGCAGTACTTC	CASSVGGASSYEQYF
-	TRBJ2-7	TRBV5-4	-	TGTGCCAGCAGATCGACTGACAGTTACGAGCAGTACTTC	CASRSTDSYEQYF
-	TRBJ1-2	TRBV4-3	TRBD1	TGCGCCAGCAGCCCCGGGACAGGGGGAAACTATGGCTACACCTTC	CASSPGTGGNYGYTF
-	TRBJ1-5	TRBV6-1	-	TGTGCCAGCAGTCATAATAGCAATCAGCCCCAGCATTTT	CASSHNSNQPQHF
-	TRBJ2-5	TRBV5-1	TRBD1	TGCGCCAGCAGCCGACAGGGATCCCAAGAGACCCAGTACTTC	CASSRQGSQETQYF
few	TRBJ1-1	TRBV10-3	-	TGTGCCATCAGTCCCAACACGAACACTGAAGCTTTCTTT	CAISPNTNTEAFF
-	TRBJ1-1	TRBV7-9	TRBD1	TGTGCCAGCAGCTTCATGACAGGGGGCACTGAAGCTTTCTTT	CASSFMTGGTEAFF
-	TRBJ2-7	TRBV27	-	TGTGCCAGCAGTTTACAGGGGAATTACGACGAGCAGTACTTC	CASSLQGNYDEQYF
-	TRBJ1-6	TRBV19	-	TGTGCCAGTAGGGGGACTTACAATTCACCCCTCCACTTT	CASRGTYNSPLHF
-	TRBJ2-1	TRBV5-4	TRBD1	TGTGCCAGCAGCCAGGGACAGGGGGGATACAATGAGCAGTTCTTC	CASSQGQGGYNEQFF
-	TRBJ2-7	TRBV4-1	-	TGCGCCAGCAGCCAAGGAGGGCATAGCTCCTACGAGCAGTACTTC	CASSQGGHSSYEQYF
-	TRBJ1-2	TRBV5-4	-	TGTGCCAGCAGCTTGTACGGGGGTGTCTATACCTTC	CASSLYGGVYTF
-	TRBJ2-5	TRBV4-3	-	TGCGCCAGCAGCCAAGACCGGTCCGGGACGTCGCGAGAGACCCAGTACTTC	CASSQDRSGTSRETQYF
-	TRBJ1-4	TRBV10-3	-	TGTGCCATCAGTGAGTCCCGGGGTTACGAAAAACTGTTTTTT	CAISESRGYEKLFF
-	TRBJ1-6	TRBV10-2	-	TGCGCCAGCAGACAGGATTATAATTCACCCCTCCACTTT	CASRQDYNSPLHF
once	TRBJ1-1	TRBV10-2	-	TGCGCCAGCAGTGGCCGGACAGAGAACACTGAAGCTTTCTTT	CASSGRTENTEAFF
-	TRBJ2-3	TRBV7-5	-	TGTGCCAGAAGCTCTATTGGGCTTGGCACAGATACGCAGTATTTT	CARSSIGLGTDTQYF
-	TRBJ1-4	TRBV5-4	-	TGTGCCAGCAGCACCGGACAGAATGAAAAACTGTTTTTT	CASSTGQNEKLFF